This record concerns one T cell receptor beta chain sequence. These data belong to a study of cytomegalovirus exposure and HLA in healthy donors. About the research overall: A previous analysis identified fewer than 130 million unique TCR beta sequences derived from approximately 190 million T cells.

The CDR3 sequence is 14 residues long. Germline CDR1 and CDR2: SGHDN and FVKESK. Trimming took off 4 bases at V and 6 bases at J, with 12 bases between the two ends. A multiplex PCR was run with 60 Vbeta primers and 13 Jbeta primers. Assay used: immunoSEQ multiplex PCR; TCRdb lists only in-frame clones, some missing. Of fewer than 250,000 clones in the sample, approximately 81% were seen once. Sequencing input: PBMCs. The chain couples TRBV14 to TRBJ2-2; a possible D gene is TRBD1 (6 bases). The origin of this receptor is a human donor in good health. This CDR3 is CASSRLQGAGELFF. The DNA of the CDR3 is TGTGCCAGCAGCCGCCTACAGGGTGCCGGGGAGCTGTTTTTT.